This T cell receptor (beta chain) was documented in a study of cytomegalovirus exposure and HLA in healthy donors. The study, taken as a whole, reports: There were a few CMV-associated chains whose specificity for CMV antigens was confirmed in vitro.

As concerns this clone: Its antigen is currently unknown.

Primers: 60 Vbeta forward and 13 Jbeta reverse. The authors' processing: Around 76 million unique TCR beta chains, 10 million to 14 million shared, were counted in a later analysis. Method: immunoSEQ multiplex PCR; TCRdb's copy keeps in-frame clones and lacks some. Clone size and V and J calls were adopted from that table, with D and trimming inferred from the DNA. This table holds 150,000 to 180,000 clones, under 85% found once. Germline V gene sequence: CDR1 SGHAT, CDR2 FQNNGV. J gave up 13 bases and V 5 bases, and 20 bases lay outside the gene matches. The CDR3 totals 16 residues. The chain carries TRBV11-2 and TRBJ2-3, with 8 bases fitting TRBD2. The sequencing input was PBMCs. The sequence came from a man aged 18-30 years in good health and CMV-seronegative. The CDR3 nucleotides are TGTGCCAGCAGCGCACGGAGCGGGGGCGCCCAAATGGAAGAGTATTTT. Encoded protein: CASSARSGGAQMEEYF.